One sample yielded the 10 T cell receptor beta chains listed below, sequenced in a study of T cells in Graves' hyperthyroidism and ophthalmopathy (dated by TCRdb to about 2019). The library was generated by multiplex PCR. Sequencing relied on an Illumina HiSeq 2000. Amplification of TCR beta CDR3 regions was carried out from RNA transcripts. The TCR CDR3 was subjected to a first round of RT-PCR using the HTBI primer set and the Qiagen OneStep RT-PCR kit. TCRdb reran the public reads through fastp at Q25 and MiXCR, keeping productive beta chains. Identical CDR3 proteins give one entry, which carries the most common genes and DNA. The sample profile shows about 300,000 distinct CDR3 sequences; about 25% of them were found once. The ten largest account for around 28% of the sample. Sequenced material: blood. These TCRs come from a middle-aged man with Graves' hyperthyroidism that later progressed to Graves' ophthalmopathy.

Comment on this clonotype: A much larger clone differs from this one at a single base, so this may be a read error. V gene TRBV4-2 combines with J gene TRBJ2-5; the D gene is possibly TRBD1 (5 bases). In germline, CDR1 is LGHNA, CDR2 YNFKEQ. The length of the CDR3 is 14 residues. This CDR3 reads CASSQRVGAETQHF. CDR3 coding DNA: TGTGCCAGCAGCCAGAGAGTAGGGGCAGAGACCCAGCACTTC.

This clonotype has at least ten counts. The chain's CDR3 is CASRRDRGEPQHF. The CDR3 DNA sequence: TGTGCCAGCAGGCGGGACAGGGGAGAGCCCCAGCATTTT. The chain joins TRBV12-3 or TRBV12-4 to TRBJ1-5; TRBD1 matches 10 bases. Trimming took 6 bases from V and 8 from J; bases not matched to a gene: 4. The CDR3 consists of 13 residues.

This clonotype came up many times. V gene TRBV6-1 combines with J gene TRBJ1-5; D may be TRBD1 (5 bases). V dropped 4 bases and J dropped 4 bases, with 11 bases sitting between them. The CDR3 loop spans 14 amino acids. Germline CDR1 MNHNS, CDR2 SASEGT. CDR3 coding DNA: TGTGCCAGCAGTGGTCCAGGGCGGAATCAGCCCCAGCATTTT. Its translation is CASSGPGRNQPQHF.

In this sample, this clonotype turned up many times. The chain employs TRBV24-1 and TRBJ2-7; D call uncertain. Germline CDR1 is KGHDR and CDR2 is SFDVKD. V shed 4 bases and J shed 7 bases, with 10 bases lying between them. The CDR3 consists of 12 residues. The chain's CDR3 is CATSETGREQYF. As DNA, the CDR3 is TGTGCCACCAGTGAAACCGGACGGGAGCAGTACTTC.

In this sample, this clonotype turned up many times. The V and J genes are TRBV19 and TRBJ2-7; no reliable D call. The CDR3 has 13 amino acids. CDR1 and CDR2 (germline): LNHDA, SQIVND (reference sequence). Trimming shortened V by 3 bases and J by 2 bases, and 8 bases separated the two germline ends. The CDR3 nucleotides read TGTGCCAGTAGTATCCGAGAACCCTACGAGCAGTACTTC. Amino acids: CASSIREPYEQYF.

This clonotype has ten or more counts. V usage is TRBV5-4 and J usage is TRBJ1-5, with TRBD1 matching 9 bases. CDR1 and CDR2 (germline): SGHNT, YYREEE (reference sequence). V lost 4 bases to trimming and J lost 1 base; unmatched junction nucleotides: 3. The CDR3 loop spans 15 amino acids. The CDR3 is CASSAGQGSNQPQHF. The CDR3 DNA sequence: TGTGCCAGCAGCGCCGGACAGGGGAGCAATCAGCCCCAGCATTTT.

The chain has TRBV18 and TRBJ2-7; D is uncertain. The CDR3 spans 14 residues. The V gene lost 5 bases and the J gene lost 4 bases, with 15 bases spanning the gap. Germline CDR1 KGHSH, CDR2 LQKENI. The CDR3 spells CASSIPEISYEQYF. CDR3 nucleotides: TGTGCCAGCTCAATTCCTGAAATTTCGTACGAGCAGTACTTC.

The chain has TRBV20-1 and TRBJ2-3, with 10 bases lining up with TRBD2. V shed 2 bases and J 1 base; nucleotides not matched to a gene: 0. Per germline, CDR1 DFQATT and CDR2 SNEGSKA (reference sequence). This CDR3 is built from 14 residues. The CDR3 DNA reads as TGCAGTGCTAGACTAGCGGGAGGCACAGATACGCAGTATTTT. Protein: CSARLAGGTDTQYF.

This clonotype was seen repeatedly, ten times or more. This chain links TRBV2 with TRBJ2-2; weak D call: TRBD1 (6 bases). Germline V CDR1 and CDR2: SNHLY, FYNNEI. The CDR3 contains 16 residues. V was shortened by 8 bases and J by 3 bases, with 19 bases between the two germline ends. Here the CDR3 DNA reads TGTGCCAGCTCCATGGGGTGGGGGCGAGACACCGGGGAGCTGTTTTTT. This codes for CASSMGWGRDTGELFF.

This clonotype was counted at least ten times. This sequence joins TRBV6-5 and TRBJ1-5, with D maybe TRBD1 (5 bases). The CDR3 is 14 residues long. The V and J ends lost 3 bases and 7 bases respectively, with 13 bases between them. CDR1 and CDR2 from the germline V gene are MNHEY and SVGAGI. This CDR3 is CASSYEGAGQPQHF. The CDR3 DNA reads TGTGCCAGCAGTTATGAAGGGGCCGGACAGCCCCAGCATTTT.